Here is one TCR beta chain with its context. Per germline, CDR1 SGHVS and CDR2 FNYEAQ. The CDR3 loop spans 16 amino acids. V was pared by 5 bases and J by 2 bases, with 10 bases of the junction left unmatched. Repertoires were generated with immunoSEQ multiplex PCR, while TCRdb's copy carries only in-frame clones and drops some. The sample includes 75,000 to 95,000 clones, around 88% of them seen just once. The data originate from a study of blood T cell repertoires in COVID-19. In the study overall: Both acute and convalescent COVID-19 samples were obtained from the United States, Italy and Spain.

The J gene is TRBJ2-5, the V gene TRBV7-6, with 8 nucleotides matching TRBD2. The sequenced sample consisted of peripheral blood. The TCR comes from a woman aged 60 to 75 with COVID-19, enrolled during active disease. Written as DNA, the CDR3 is TGTGCCAGCAGCGCCGGGAGCGGGGGACCGCAAGAGACCCAGTACTTC. Amino acid sequence: CASSAGSGGPQETQYF.